This TCR beta chain was identified in a study of T cells after yellow fever vaccination. Study observations and caveats: Clonotype sharing between CD4 and CD8 compartments was small. A weaker but faster secondary response was observed, peaking on day 5 versus 15. Booster samples showed a return of most primary-vaccination clones (approximately 96% CD4, roughly 85% CD8).

Researchers made TCR cDNA using 5'RACE template switching, and this step added a universal primer site and UMIs. MiXCR, applied by TCRdb to the 5' RACE reads, yields one record per CDR3 protein. The sample lists hundreds of thousands of distinct CDR3 sequences, approximately 12% seen once, with over 13% in the top ten. Trimming took 0 bases from V and 4 from J; bases not matched to a gene: 4. The CDR3 contains 15 residues. Germline CDR1 reads SGDLS; CDR2 reads YYNGEE. The table lists this clonotype with a few counts. Its antigen is still unknown. The sequence derives from a man aged 25 to 40 who received the YFV17D yellow fever vaccine. The rearrangement joins TRBV9 to TRBJ2-1; 7 positions agree with TRBD2. The starting material was PBMCs, obtained on the day of the yellow fever booster vaccination. For the CDR3, the DNA is TGTGCCAGCAGCGTAGATGGCGGGAGTTACAATGAGCAGTTCTTC. Translated, it gives CASSVDGGSYNEQFF.